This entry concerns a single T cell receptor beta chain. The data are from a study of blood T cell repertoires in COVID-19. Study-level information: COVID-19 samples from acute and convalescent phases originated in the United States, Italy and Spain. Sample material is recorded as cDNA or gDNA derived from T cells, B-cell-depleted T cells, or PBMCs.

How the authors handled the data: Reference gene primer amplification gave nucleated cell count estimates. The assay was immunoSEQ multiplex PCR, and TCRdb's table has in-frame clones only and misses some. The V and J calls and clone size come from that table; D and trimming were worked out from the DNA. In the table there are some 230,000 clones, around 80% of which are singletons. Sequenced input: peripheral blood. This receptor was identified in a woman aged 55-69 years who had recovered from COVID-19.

The CDR3, as DNA: TGTGCAAGTCGCTCCCCAACCGGTCCGGGGGTTTCCTATGGCTACACCTTC. Translated, it gives CASRSPTGPGVSYGYTF. The rearrangement uses TRBV12-2 and TRBJ1-2. TRBV12-2 is a pseudogene. CDR3 length: 17 residues.